These 28 T cell receptor beta chains originate from one sample sequenced in a study of blood T cells in healthy people across ages. A second PCR, run for about 7 to 11 cycles, used a sample-barcoded 5' primer plus a J-beta primer mix. TCRdb redid the calling of the 5' RACE reads with MiXCR, one entry per CDR3 protein. This table holds roughly 570,000 distinct CDR3 sequences, roughly 28% found once. Input material: blood. These TCRs come from a woman in her seventies in good health.

This clonotype was seen a handful of times. The chain recombines TRBV12-5 with TRBJ2-5; D unclear. The J call may be in error: the DNA end matches TRBJ2-1 better. Per germline, CDR1 LGHNT and CDR2 FRNRAP. This CDR3 has 11 amino acids. CDR3 residues: CASAVFDEQFF. CDR3 bases: TGTGCTAGTGCCGTTTTCGATGAGCAGTTCTTC.

This chain uses TRBV6-2 or TRBV6-3 with TRBJ2-5; the D call may be TRBD1 or TRBD2 (5 bases each). Germline assignment: CDR1 MNHEY and CDR2 SVGEGT. The CDR3 extends over 16 amino acids. The ends were cut back, 1 base at V and 7 bases at J, with 19 bases in the middle. The CDR3 region has the DNA TGTGCCAGCAGTTACTGGGGCGGGTTAGAGGGCCGGACCCAGTACTTC. Residues: CASSYWGGLEGRTQYF.

This clonotype has a handful of counts. The CDR3 region has the DNA TGTGCCATCAGTGCAGGGGGCGAGGAGCCCCAGCATTTT. This sequence encodes CAISAGGEEPQHF. The rearrangement uses TRBV10-3 and TRBJ1-5; 8 bases line up with TRBD1. Trimming took 4 bases from V and 8 from J; bases not matched to a gene: 4. Germline V gives CDR1 ENHRY, CDR2 SYGVKD. The CDR3 is made up of 13 amino acids.

This clonotype occurred a few times. The J gene is TRBJ1-2, the V gene TRBV20-1; 8 bases fit TRBD1. This CDR3 region has 15 residues. Trimming removed 5 bases from V and 5 bases from J; junction bases left unmatched: 13. Germline lookup yields CDR1 DFQATT and CDR2 SNEGSKA (reference sequence). This CDR3 is CSAHQPGGASYGYTF. CDR3 bases: TGCAGTGCTCATCAACCAGGGGGCGCGTCTTATGGCTACACCTTC.

The chain links TRBV10-3 to TRBJ1-1; D gene unclear. Germline assignment: CDR1 ENHRY and CDR2 SYGVKD. The V and J ends lost 6 bases and 0 bases respectively, with 8 bases between them. CDR3 length equals 13 residues. CDR3 in DNA: TGTGCCATCAGAAGAGACATGAACACTGAAGCTTTCTTT. It encodes CAIRRDMNTEAFF.

This clonotype occurred a few times. This chain joins TRBV11-3 and TRBJ2-1; 10 bases align to TRBD2. The CDR3 runs to 16 residues. The germline gives CDR1 SGHNT, CDR2 YENEEA. The J segment lost 6 bases and the V segment lost 5 bases, leaving 10 bases of the junction unmatched. CDR3 bases: TGTGCCAGCAGCCCTAGAGCTAGCGGGGGCCCCAATGAGCAGTTCTTC. Translated, it gives CASSPRASGGPNEQFF.

The chain links TRBV12-5 to TRBJ2-5; 12 bases match TRBD2. Per the germline V gene, CDR1 is LGHNT and CDR2 is FRNRAP. The CDR3 has 18 amino acids. After removal of 1 base from V and 0 bases from J, the junction contained 6 bases not matched to a gene. CDR3 amino acids: CASGLGTLAGGNQETQYF. The CDR3 DNA reads as TGTGCTAGTGGTTTGGGGACCCTAGCGGGGGGGAACCAAGAGACCCAGTACTTC.

J is TRBJ1-6 and V is TRBV12-3 or TRBV12-4, with 7 bases that match TRBD1. J gave up 13 bases and V 6 bases, and 12 bases lay outside the gene matches. The length of the CDR3 is 14 residues. The CDR3 is CASSLTGVIFPLHF. CDR3 nucleotide sequence: TGTGCCAGCAGCCTAACAGGGGTAATCTTTCCCCTCCACTTT.

CDR3 coding DNA: TGTGCCAGCTCACGTGGGGACAGGGTCAGGGGAGAGACCCAGTACTTC. It specifies CASSRGDRVRGETQYF. V and J are TRBV18 and TRBJ2-5; the match to TRBD1 covers 9 bases. The CDR3 runs 16 residues. The junction had 10 bases not matched to a gene; V was cut back by 4 bases and J by 4 bases. Germline lookup yields CDR1 KGHSH and CDR2 LQKENI.

This clonotype has just one count. The chain combines TRBV7-2 with TRBJ2-3; 12 bases line up with TRBD2. CDR1 is SGHTA and CDR2 is FQGNSA in the germline V gene. The J segment lost 0 bases and the V segment lost 5 bases, leaving 3 bases of the junction unmatched. The CDR3 is 16 residues long. CDR3 loop: CASSHGLAGSTDTQYF. CDR3 bases: TGTGCCAGCAGCCACGGACTAGCGGGGAGCACAGATACGCAGTATTTT.

This clonotype has more than one count but fewer than ten. The chain links TRBV15 to TRBJ1-2; TRBD1 aligns across 7 bases. The germline gives CDR1 LNHNV, CDR2 YYDKDF (reference sequence). The CDR3 runs to 16 residues. The V and J ends lost 3 bases and 5 bases, in that order; junction bases with no gene match: 12. The CDR3 protein is CATSSYDRDLRYGYTF. DNA for the CDR3: TGTGCCACCAGCAGTTATGACAGGGACCTTAGGTATGGCTACACCTTC.

The chain has TRBV7-3 and TRBJ2-1; TRBD1 matches at 9 bases. The CDR3 spans 16 residues. Trimming at V came to 5 bases and at J to 7 bases, leaving 12 bases not matched to a gene. Per the germline V gene, CDR1 is SGHTA and CDR2 is FQGTGA. CDR3 bases: TGTGCCAGCAGCCCGAGATGGGACAGGGAAGTTAATGAGCAGTTCTTC. It specifies CASSPRWDREVNEQFF. The full variable domain, its missing parts supplied by reference TRBV7-3 and TRBJ2-1, is GAGVSQTPSNKVTEKGKYVELRCDPISGHTALYWYRQSLGQGPEFLIYFQGTGAADDSGLPNDRFFAVRPEGSVSTLKIQRTERGDSAVYLCASSPRWDREVNEQFFGPGTRLTVL.

This clonotype has only a few counts. This chain connects TRBV11-2 to TRBJ1-2; unclear D gene. This CDR3 contains 14 residues. Germline CDR1 reads SGHAT; CDR2 reads FQNNGV. The V gene lost 3 bases and the J gene lost 3 bases, with 11 bases spanning the gap. CDR3 nucleotide sequence: TGTGCCAGCAGCTTTCCCTTTACTGACTATGGCTACACCTTC. This translates into CASSFPFTDYGYTF.

The table lists this clonotype with a few counts. V gene TRBV12-5 combines with J gene TRBJ1-4, with D tentatively TRBD1 (6 bases). The germline gives CDR1 LGHNT, CDR2 FRNRAP. This CDR3 is built from 16 residues. Trimming took 4 bases from V and 8 from J, leaving 20 bases between them. As DNA, the CDR3 is TGTGCTAGTGGTTCCTCGACCGGACAGAGGCAGGAAAAACTGTTTTTT. It encodes CASGSSTGQRQEKLFF.

This clonotype was detected only a few times. The chain recombines TRBV7-9 with TRBJ2-4, with D maybe TRBD2 (6 bases). Per the germline V gene, CDR1 is SEHNR and CDR2 is FQNEAQ (reference sequence). The CDR3 extends over 14 amino acids. Trimming stripped 5 bases from V and 6 bases from J, with 14 bases between. The CDR3 sequence is CASSPISGRNIQYF. CDR3 nucleotide sequence: TGTGCCAGCAGCCCTATTAGCGGAAGAAACATTCAGTACTTC.

In this sample, this clonotype turned up a few times. The chain combines TRBV3-1 with TRBJ2-3, with a tentative D call TRBD2 (6 bases). This CDR3 comprises 16 residues. In germline, CDR1 is LGHDT, CDR2 YNNKEL (reference sequence). The V end lost 3 bases, the J end lost 0 bases, and 13 bases lay between the germline ends. The CDR3 spells CASSHLAGSSTDTQYF. Written as DNA, the CDR3 is TGTGCCAGCAGCCATCTGGCGGGGAGTAGCACAGATACGCAGTATTTT.

This clonotype was found a few times. V usage is TRBV20-1 and J usage is TRBJ1-1, with no clear D. The germline CDR1 and CDR2 sequences are DFQATT and SNEGSKA (reference sequence). V lost 0 bases and J 3 bases, leaving 14 bases between the germline ends. The CDR3 is made up of 15 amino acids. The CDR3 reads CSARESVGSYTEAFF. The CDR3 DNA sequence: TGCAGTGCTAGAGAATCGGTGGGTTCCTACACTGAAGCTTTCTTT.

The V call is TRBV7-2, the J call TRBJ1-2; the D is unclear. This CDR3 comprises 13 residues. CDR1 and CDR2 from the germline V gene are SGHTA and FQGNSA. V was cut by 3 bases and J by 6 bases, with 11 bases left in between. The CDR3 nucleotides read TGTGCCAGCAGCTTCAAAAGGTTGGATGGCTACACCTTC. Translation: CASSFKRLDGYTF.

This clonotype was seen a handful of times. The chain joins TRBV7-2 to TRBJ2-3; tentative D call: TRBD1 (5 bases). Germline V CDR1 and CDR2: SGHTA, FQGNSA. The CDR3 runs 14 residues. V lost 5 bases and J 3 bases, leaving 12 bases between the germline ends. The CDR3 protein is CASSRGWGTDTQYF. The DNA of the CDR3 is TGTGCCAGCAGCAGGGGATGGGGAACAGATACGCAGTATTTT.

V is TRBV5-1 and J is TRBJ1-6; TRBD1 agrees at 8 bases. CDR3 length: 17 amino acids. CDR1 SGHRS and CDR2 YFSETQ come from the germline V gene. V was pared by 4 bases and J by 7 bases, with 13 bases of the junction left unmatched. The CDR3 reads CASSAGQGTTRNSPLHF. CDR3 nucleotides: TGCGCCAGCAGCGCTGGACAGGGCACTACCAGGAATTCACCCCTCCACTTT.

This clonotype has only a few counts. The chain carries TRBV9 and TRBJ1-2; D remains unclear. This CDR3 comprises 15 residues. Trimming removed 2 bases at V and 8 bases at J, with 19 bases between. Germline-derived CDR1 and CDR2 are SGDLS and YYNGEE. The CDR3 nucleotides are TGTGCCAGCAGCGTTTCGCGGACGCCCTGGGAAGGCTACACCTTC. This translates into CASSVSRTPWEGYTF.

This clonotype was detected only a few times. The J gene is TRBJ2-7, the V gene TRBV6-5; 7 nucleotides match TRBD1. Unmatched junction bases numbered 7, after V lost 4 bases and J lost 4 bases. Germline loops: CDR1 MNHEY, CDR2 SVGAGI. The CDR3 length is 14 residues. The CDR3 nucleotides read TGTGCCAGCAGTTTGGGAAAACAGGGGTACGAGCAGTACTTC. Encoded protein: CASSLGKQGYEQYF.

The CDR3 is CASRPDTRTGELFF. In DNA form, the CDR3 reads TGTGCCAGCAGGCCCGACACCCGCACCGGGGAGCTGTTTTTT. J is TRBJ2-2 and V is TRBV9; no definite D call. The CDR3 sequence is 14 residues long. CDR1 is SGDLS and CDR2 is YYNGEE in the germline V gene. V shed 5 bases and J shed 4 bases, with 12 bases lying between them.

V usage is TRBV20-1 and J usage is TRBJ1-1, with 7 nucleotides matching TRBD1. CDR3 length: 15 residues. Germline V gives CDR1 DFQATT, CDR2 SNEGSKA (reference sequence). The V segment lost 0 bases and the J segment 5 bases; nucleotides outside the gene matches: 9. This CDR3 reads CSARDPTTGRTEAFF. The CDR3 DNA is TGCAGTGCTAGAGATCCGACGACAGGGAGGACTGAAGCTTTCTTT.

The chain has TRBV12-3 or TRBV12-4 and TRBJ1-3; 9 nucleotides line up with TRBD1. This CDR3 is built from 14 residues. V lost 5 bases, J lost 8 bases, and 7 bases stayed unmatched. CDR3 loop: CASSPLDRGHTIYF. CDR3 sequence (DNA): TGTGCCAGCAGTCCCCTGGACAGGGGACACACCATATATTTT.

In its sample, this clonotype was seen many times. CDR3 residues: CASSLGLRFQETQYF. Written as DNA, the CDR3 is TGTGCCAGCAGCTTAGGGTTGCGCTTCCAAGAGACCCAGTACTTC. The V and J genes are TRBV7-2 and TRBJ2-5, with D unresolved. There are 15 residues in the CDR3. Deletions cut 1 base from V and 1 base from J, with 10 bases between. Germline V lookup: CDR1 SGHTA, CDR2 FQGNSA.

This clonotype came up once. Sequence at one end of the junction differs from germline and may be a read error. The CDR3 spells CASSRDTGADYVYTF. In DNA, the CDR3 is TGCGCCAGCAGCCGAGATACAGGGGCAGACTATGTCTACACCTTC. V usage is TRBV4-1 and J usage is TRBJ1-2, with 7 nucleotides matching TRBD1. The CDR3 spans 15 residues. Germline CDR1 MGHRA, CDR2 YSYEKL.

In the case of this clonotype: One end of the junction is discordant with germline, which a read error may explain. V is TRBV7-7 and J is TRBJ2-3; no clear D gene. Germline CDR1 SSHAT, CDR2 FNYEAQ (reference sequence). This CDR3 contains 16 residues. In DNA form, the CDR3 reads TGTGCTAGCAGCCCCGGCGAAAATGTGGGCACAGATACACAGTATTTT. Translated: CASSPGENVGTDTQYF.